This TCR beta chain appears in the sequencing data of a study of shared clonotypes between healthy human individuals. The naive CD8 fraction comprised CD45RO-negative cells positively selected for CCR7 and excluded terminally differentiated effector memory CD45RA+ cells. The protocol was immunoSEQ multiplex PCR, while the TCRdb copy is restricted to in-frame clones and leaves out a portion. The repertoire has 750,000 to 1,000,000 clones, approximately 92% of them found once; the top ten carry 24%. This CDR3 has 13 amino acids. V lost 1 base to trimming and J lost 2 bases, with 5 bases between them. Looked up from germline, CDR1 is SGHDT and CDR2 is YYEEEE.

This receptor was taken from a young man in good health. V is TRBV5-6 and J is TRBJ2-3; D is uncertain. The sample comprised naive CD8+ T cells sorted from blood. The CDR3 here is CASSLNPTDTQYF. The DNA of the CDR3 is TGTGCCAGCAGCTTGAACCCCACAGATACGCAGTATTTT.